The 32 T cell receptor beta chains listed next were all sequenced from one sample in a study of blood T cell repertoires in COVID-19. The repertoire was sequenced with immunoSEQ multiplex PCR; TCRdb's copy has only in-frame clones and lacks some. The sample consists of around 250,000 clones, under 85% of them appearing once. Sequenced: peripheral blood. Receptor source: a man younger than 40 who had recovered from COVID-19.

The count of this clone is one. This chain uses TRBV6-5 with TRBJ2-1, with D possibly TRBD2 on 5 matching bases. CDR3 length equals 16 residues. Germline CDR1 MNHEY, CDR2 SVGAGI. The ends were cut back, 0 bases at V and 1 base at J, with 10 bases in the middle. The CDR3 spells CASSYSRVGSYNEQFF. The CDR3 DNA reads TGTGCCAGCAGTTACTCGCGGGTTGGGTCCTACAATGAGCAGTTCTTC.

V gene TRBV5-5 combines with J gene TRBJ2-7; maybe TRBD1 (6 bases). CDR1 and CDR2 (germline): SGHKS, YYEKEE (reference sequence). This CDR3 has 13 amino acids. The V end was cut by 3 bases, the J end by 6 bases, with 13 bases between. The DNA of the CDR3 is TGTGCCAGCAGCTGGCAGGGGCGAAGCGAGCAGTACTTC. This translates into CASSWQGRSEQYF.

This clone was detected once. V and J are TRBV4-2 and TRBJ1-4; a possible D gene is TRBD1 (6 bases). Between the trimmed V and J ends, which lost 2 bases and 6 bases, there was a span of 16 bases. The CDR3 runs to 16 residues. Germline V gene data show CDR1 as LGHNA and CDR2 as YNFKEQ. CDR3 bases: TGTGCCAGCAGCCAAAAAAACAGGGATCTTGATGAAAAACTGTTTTTT. This sequence encodes CASSQKNRDLDEKLFF.

CDR3 coding DNA: TGCAGCGTTATGTACTCTGGGGCCAACGTCCTGACTTTC. Translating it yields CSVMYSGANVLTF. This chain links TRBV29-1 with TRBJ2-6; D not resolved. CDR1 and CDR2 from the germline V gene are SQVTM and ANQGSEA. V was pared by 5 bases and J by 0 bases, with 5 bases between. There are 13 residues in the CDR3.

The chain couples TRBV18 to TRBJ1-6; 8 bases agree with TRBD1. From germline, CDR1 is KGHSH and CDR2 LQKENI. This CDR3 is 14 amino acids long. Unmatched junction bases numbered 5, after V lost 4 bases and J lost 9 bases. The CDR3 reads CASSLQGARSPLHF. The CDR3 DNA follows: TGTGCCAGCTCACTTCAGGGGGCGCGTTCACCCCTCCACTTT.

V gene TRBV5-1 combines with J gene TRBJ1-2; possible D gene TRBD1, 5 bases. The CDR3 length is 13 residues. Germline-derived CDR1 and CDR2 are SGHRS and YFSETQ. Trimming shortened V by 0 bases and J by 4 bases, and 7 bases separated the two germline ends. CDR3 DNA sequence: TGCGCCAGCAGCTTGGGACAGCTCTATGGCTACACCTTC. Translation: CASSLGQLYGYTF.

The rearrangement uses TRBV4-1 and TRBJ2-2; 10 positions agree with TRBD2. The CDR3 runs 16 residues. V lost 0 bases and J lost 6; bases outside the gene matches: 4. Germline V lookup: CDR1 MGHRA, CDR2 YSYEKL. The CDR3 bases are TGCGCCAGCAGCCAAGAGTCTAGCGGGGGCTCCGGGGAGCTGTTTTTT. Encoded protein: CASSQESSGGSGELFF.

The CDR3 loop reads CASSLLEPGQLSVYGYTF. The CDR3 DNA reads TGTGCCAGCAGCTTACTTGAACCGGGACAGCTCTCTGTATATGGCTACACCTTC. V and J are TRBV5-6 and TRBJ1-2, with 7 bases fitting TRBD1. J lost 5 bases, V lost 2 bases, and 18 bases had no gene match. The CDR3 totals 18 residues. Germline CDR1 SGHDT, CDR2 YYEEEE.

For this clone: Other nucleotide sequences in the sample specify the same CDR3. The chain is built from TRBV7-2 and TRBJ2-7; no definite D call. V was clipped by 3 bases and J by 3 bases, with 3 bases between them. CDR3 length: 11 residues. Germline CDR1 is SGHTA and CDR2 is FQGNSA. The CDR3 loop is CASSFLYEQYF. The CDR3 DNA reads as TGTGCCAGCAGCTTTCTCTACGAGCAGTACTTC.

This clone was counted a few times. The genes are TRBV28 and TRBJ2-5; D uncertain. Per the germline V gene, CDR1 is MDHEN and CDR2 is SYDVKM. V lost 4 bases, J lost 5 bases, and 14 bases lay in between. This CDR3 is built from 14 residues. DNA for the CDR3: TGTGCCAGCAGTTGGTCAGATAAGATCGAGACCCAGTACTTC. Protein product: CASSWSDKIETQYF.

The chain recombines TRBV11-2 with TRBJ2-4; 12 nucleotides agree with TRBD2. V shed 3 bases and J 3 bases; nucleotides not matched to a gene: 6. Looked up from germline, CDR1 is SGHAT and CDR2 is FQNNGV. The CDR3 has 17 residues. The CDR3 reads CASSLTSGGSVKNIQYF. The CDR3, as DNA: TGTGCCAGCAGCTTGACTAGCGGGGGATCGGTCAAAAACATTCAGTACTTC. Filled out from reference TRBV11-2 and TRBJ2-4, the complete variable domain reads EAGVAQSPRYKIIEKRQSVAFWCNPISGHATLYWYQQILGQGPKLLIQFQNNGVVDDSQLPKDRFSAERLKGVDSTLKIQPAKLEDSAVYLCASSLTSGGSVKNIQYFGAGTRLSVL.

The V gene is TRBV19, the J gene TRBJ2-1, with D possibly TRBD2 on 7 matching bases. The germline V and J ends were trimmed by 5 bases and 6 bases, with 17 bases remaining between them. The CDR3 spans 15 residues. Germline V lookup: CDR1 LNHDA, CDR2 SQIVND (reference sequence). For the CDR3, the DNA is TGTGCCAGTAGTGATCCGGCGGGGGCGAGCAATGAGCAGTTCTTC. Encoded protein: CASSDPAGASNEQFF.

The CDR3 loop is CASSLVPITDTQYF. CDR3 sequence (DNA): TGTGCCAGCAGCTTAGTTCCTATCACAGATACGCAGTATTTT. The chain carries TRBV7-2 and TRBJ2-3, with no clear D. V was cut by 1 base and J by 2 bases, with 7 bases left in between. The CDR3 length is 14 residues. The germline gives CDR1 SGHTA, CDR2 FQGNSA.

Here the CDR3 DNA reads TGCAGCGTCGCGCACCCCGGGGGTGAAAAACTGTTTTTT. Its translation: CSVAHPGGEKLFF. The V call is TRBV29-1, the J call TRBJ1-4, with D maybe TRBD1 (5 bases). CDR1 is SQVTM, CDR2 ANQGSEA, per germline. The V gene lost 6 bases and the J gene lost 7 bases, with 15 bases spanning the gap. The CDR3 spans 13 residues.

Comments on this clone: An end of the junction differs from the germline gene, which may be a read error. This chain joins TRBV5-1 and TRBJ2-5, with TRBD2 matching over 7 bases. This CDR3 has 15 residues. From germline, CDR1 is SGHRS and CDR2 YFSETQ. The CDR3 loop reads CASRLAGEDQETQYF. The CDR3 DNA sequence: TGCGCCAGCAGGTTGGCGGGGGAGGACCAAGAGACCCAGTACTTC. Complete variable domain (other parts from reference TRBV5-1 and TRBJ2-5): KAGVTQTPRYLIKTRGQQVTLSCSPISGHRSVSWYQQTPGQGLQFLFEYFSETQRNKGNFPGRFSGRQFSNSRSEMNVSTLELGDSALYLCASRLAGEDQETQYFGPGTRLLVL.

The genes are TRBV6-5 and TRBJ1-6, with a weak D call TRBD1 (5 bases). CDR1 is MNHEY, CDR2 SVGAGI, per germline. V shed 2 bases and J shed 6 bases, with 11 bases lying between them. The length of the CDR3 is 15 residues. The CDR3 reads CASSYQGLGNSPLHF. The CDR3 nucleotides read TGTGCCAGCAGTTACCAGGGTTTGGGTAATTCACCCCTCCACTTT.

The chain uses TRBV5-1 and TRBJ1-1, with TRBD1 identical over 8 bases. Trimming removed 4 bases from V and 2 bases from J; junction bases left unmatched: 7. The CDR3 has 15 residues. In germline, CDR1 is SGHRS, CDR2 YFSETQ. CDR3 amino acids: CASSPGQGRNTEAFF. The CDR3 DNA is TGCGCCAGCAGCCCTGGACAGGGAAGAAACACTGAAGCTTTCTTT.

The genes are TRBV6-5 and TRBJ1-4; possibly TRBD1 for D (6 bases). The ends were cut back, 2 bases at V and 2 bases at J, with 9 bases in the middle. Germline V CDR1 and CDR2: MNHEY, SVGAGI. The CDR3 is made up of 15 amino acids. The CDR3 nucleotides are TGTGCCAGCAGTTACGGGGGGGGCACTAATGAAAAACTGTTTTTT. As protein: CASSYGGGTNEKLFF.

V is TRBV15 and J is TRBJ2-6; D not certain. V shed 0 bases and J shed 1 base, with 7 bases lying between them. This CDR3 comprises 16 residues. Germline V gene lookup returns CDR1 LNHNV and CDR2 YYDKDF (reference sequence). The CDR3 DNA is TGTGCCACCAGCAGAGATAAACAGTCTGGGGCCAACGTCCTGACTTTC. It specifies CATSRDKQSGANVLTF.

This chain uses TRBV7-9 with TRBJ1-2; 7 bases fit TRBD1. Germline loops: CDR1 SEHNR, CDR2 FQNEAQ (reference sequence). V trimming: 5 bases; J trimming: 7 bases; junction bases outside the gene matches: 22. The CDR3 sequence is 18 residues long. The CDR3 coding sequence is TGTGCCAGCAGCCCAAGAGACAGGGTATCCGTTGGGTTCAGTGGCTACACCTTC. It translates to CASSPRDRVSVGFSGYTF.

The V gene is TRBV4-1, the J gene TRBJ2-4; 7 bases agree with TRBD1. The CDR3 contains 15 residues. The V gene end was trimmed by 6 bases and the J gene end by 8 bases; junction bases not matched to a gene: 13. Germline loops: CDR1 MGHRA, CDR2 YSYEKL. CDR3 in amino acids: CASSRTGMPADIQYF. For the CDR3, the DNA is TGCGCCAGCAGTCGGACAGGTATGCCGGCAGACATTCAGTACTTC.

The chain is built from TRBV10-3 and TRBJ1-5; D may be TRBD1 (6 bases). Germline V gene lookup returns CDR1 ENHRY and CDR2 SYGVKD. The V end lost 6 bases, the J end lost 3 bases, and 15 bases lay between the germline ends. This CDR3 comprises 15 residues. In DNA form, the CDR3 reads TGTGCCATCAGCCGGGGGGCGCAGTCCAATCAGCCCCAGCATTTT. Translation gives CAISRGAQSNQPQHF.

V is TRBV28 and J is TRBJ2-7; 7 bases agree with TRBD1. The CDR3 length is 13 residues. Germline V CDR1 and CDR2: MDHEN, SYDVKM. The V and J ends lost 10 bases and 6 bases, in that order; junction bases with no gene match: 12. Here the CDR3 reads CAIGTVDPREQYV. The CDR3 DNA reads TGTGCCATTGGGACAGTTGATCCGCGCGAGCAGTACGTC.

The CDR3 is CASSLVRGSNQPQHF. The CDR3 DNA follows: TGTGCCAGCAGCTTGGTCCGAGGTAGCAATCAGCCCCAGCATTTT. The chain uses TRBV5-8 and TRBJ1-5; D is unresolved. CDR1 and CDR2 (germline): SGHTS, YDEGEE. The CDR3 is 15 residues long. V was cut by 0 bases and J by 0 bases, with 7 bases left in between.

The rearrangement joins TRBV5-8 to TRBJ2-3; D is possibly TRBD2 (7 bases). Germline V gene data show CDR1 as SGHTS and CDR2 as YDEGEE. With 4 bases removed from V and 3 bases from J, the gap between germline ends came to 21 bases. The CDR3 extends over 17 amino acids. CDR3 protein: CASSTEKGGAGTDTQYF. The DNA for the CDR3 is TGTGCCAGCAGCACCGAAAAGGGGGGGGCCGGGACAGATACGCAGTATTTT.

In this sample, this clone turned up once. The CDR3 DNA follows: TGTGCCAGCAGCGGTAGGGGGTCGGACACACATCGCACAGATACGCAGTATTTT. This sequence encodes CASSGRGSDTHRTDTQYF. This rearrangement joins TRBV9 to TRBJ2-3, with D possibly TRBD1 on 6 matching bases. In germline, CDR1 is SGDLS, CDR2 YYNGEE. The CDR3 sequence is 18 residues long. Trimming stripped 3 bases from V and 1 base from J, with 21 bases between.

V is TRBV12-5 and J is TRBJ2-4; 7 bases map to TRBD1. J lost 8 bases, V lost 7 bases, and 8 bases had no gene match. In germline, CDR1 is LGHNT, CDR2 FRNRAP. This CDR3 contains 13 residues. The CDR3 sequence is CASAPDRAYIQYF. The CDR3 nucleotides are TGTGCTAGTGCCCCTGACAGGGCTTACATTCAGTACTTC. The complete variable domain, with remaining parts taken from reference TRBV12-5 and TRBJ2-4, reads DARVTQTPRHKVTEMGQEVTMRCQPILGHNTVFWYRQTMMQGLELLAYFRNRAPLDDSGMPKDRFSAEMPDATLATLKIQPSEPRDSAVYFCASAPDRAYIQYFGAGTRLSVL.

The rearrangement uses TRBV18 and TRBJ1-5; 7 nucleotides match TRBD1. The CDR3 is made up of 16 amino acids. Germline V CDR1 and CDR2: KGHSH, LQKENI. After removal of 3 bases from V and 11 bases from J, the junction contained 16 bases not matched to a gene. The CDR3 reads CASSPGGHRGGGTQHF. DNA for the CDR3: TGTGCCAGCTCACCCGGGGGACACAGGGGAGGCGGGACCCAGCATTTT.

This sequence joins TRBV5-4 and TRBJ1-2, with D unresolved. The V gene lost 3 bases and the J gene lost 4 bases, with 13 bases spanning the gap. The CDR3 has 14 amino acids. Germline-derived CDR1 and CDR2 are SGHNT and YYREEE (reference sequence). The CDR3 nucleotides read TGTGCCAGCAGCTCGACAAGTCCCGGCTATGGCTACACCTTC. It codes for CASSSTSPGYGYTF.

The genes are TRBV11-2 and TRBJ2-3, with TRBD1 as a possible D gene (6 bases). Germline V CDR1 and CDR2: SGHAT, FQNNGV. CDR3 length equals 12 residues. Trimming left V 1 base short and J 10 bases short, with 9 bases between. The CDR3 nucleotides are TGTGCCAGCAGCTTAGTCGGGACACCGCAGTATTTT. Translation gives CASSLVGTPQYF.

The gene calls are TRBV7-2 and TRBJ1-4; no firm D call. The CDR3 is made up of 13 amino acids. V lost 6 bases and J 0 bases, leaving 5 bases between the germline ends. Germline V gene lookup returns CDR1 SGHTA and CDR2 FQGNSA. This CDR3 is CASSITTNEKLFF. The DNA of the CDR3 is TGTGCCAGCAGTATTACAACTAATGAAAAACTGTTTTTT.

This chain links TRBV2 with TRBJ2-5; TRBD1 agrees at 7 bases. Per the germline V gene, CDR1 is SNHLY and CDR2 is FYNNEI. The V gene end was trimmed by 7 bases and the J gene end by 4 bases; junction bases not matched to a gene: 12. The CDR3 totals 15 residues. CDR3 loop: CASMRTGWGRETQYF. The CDR3 DNA is TGTGCCAGCATGAGGACAGGATGGGGAAGAGAGACCCAGTACTTC. Supplemented by reference TRBV2 and TRBJ2-5, the full variable domain reads EPEVTQTPSHQVTQMGQEVILRCVPISNHLYFYWYRQILGQKVEFLVSFYNNEISEKSEIFDDQFSVERPDGSNFTLKIRSTKLEDSAMYFCASMRTGWGRETQYFGPGTRLLVL.